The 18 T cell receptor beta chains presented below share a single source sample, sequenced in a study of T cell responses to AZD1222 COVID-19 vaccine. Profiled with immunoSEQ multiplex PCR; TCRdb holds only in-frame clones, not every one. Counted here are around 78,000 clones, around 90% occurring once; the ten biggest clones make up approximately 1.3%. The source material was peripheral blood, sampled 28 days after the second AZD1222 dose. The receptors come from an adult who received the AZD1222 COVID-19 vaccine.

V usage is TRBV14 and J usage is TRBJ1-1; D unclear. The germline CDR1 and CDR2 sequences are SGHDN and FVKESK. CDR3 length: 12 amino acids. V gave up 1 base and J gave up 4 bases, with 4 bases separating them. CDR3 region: CASSQGGTEAFF. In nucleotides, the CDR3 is TGTGCCAGCAGCCAAGGGGGCACTGAAGCTTTCTTT. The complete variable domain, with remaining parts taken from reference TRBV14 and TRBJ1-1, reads EAGVTQFPSHSVIEKGQTVTLRCDPISGHDNLYWYRRVMGKEIKFLLHFVKESKQDESGMPNNRFLAERTGGTYSTLKVQPAELEDSGVYFCASSQGGTEAFFGQGTRLTVV.

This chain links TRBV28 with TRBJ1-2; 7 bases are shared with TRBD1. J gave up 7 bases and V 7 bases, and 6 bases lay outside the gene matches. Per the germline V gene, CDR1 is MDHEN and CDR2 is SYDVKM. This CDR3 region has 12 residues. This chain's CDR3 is CASIDRASGYTF. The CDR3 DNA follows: TGTGCCAGCATAGACAGGGCCTCTGGCTACACCTTC.

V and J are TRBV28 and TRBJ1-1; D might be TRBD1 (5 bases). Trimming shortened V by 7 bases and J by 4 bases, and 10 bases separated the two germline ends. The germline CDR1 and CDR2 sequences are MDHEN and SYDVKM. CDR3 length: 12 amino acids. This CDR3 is CASIGRVTEAFF. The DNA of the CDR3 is TGTGCCAGCATTGGCAGGGTCACTGAAGCTTTCTTT.

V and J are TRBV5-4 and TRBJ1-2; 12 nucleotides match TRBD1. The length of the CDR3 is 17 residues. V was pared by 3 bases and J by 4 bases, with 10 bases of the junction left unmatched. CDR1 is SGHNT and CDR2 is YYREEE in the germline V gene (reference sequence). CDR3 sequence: CASSSPRGQGAGYGYTF. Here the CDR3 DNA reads TGTGCCAGCAGCTCGCCGAGGGGACAGGGGGCGGGCTATGGCTACACCTTC.

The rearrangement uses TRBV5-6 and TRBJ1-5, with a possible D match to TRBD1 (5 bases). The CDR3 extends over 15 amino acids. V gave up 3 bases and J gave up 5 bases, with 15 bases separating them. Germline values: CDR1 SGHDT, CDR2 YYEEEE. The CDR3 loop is CASSSLTWGDQPQHF. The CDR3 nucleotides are TGTGCCAGCAGCTCTTTAACCTGGGGGGATCAGCCCCAGCATTTT. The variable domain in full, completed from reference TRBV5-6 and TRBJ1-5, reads DAGVTQSPTHLIKTRGQQVTLRCSPKSGHDTVSWYQQALGQGPQFIFQYYEEEERQRGNFPDRFSGHQFPNYSSELNVNALLLGDSALYLCASSSLTWGDQPQHFGDGTRLSIL.

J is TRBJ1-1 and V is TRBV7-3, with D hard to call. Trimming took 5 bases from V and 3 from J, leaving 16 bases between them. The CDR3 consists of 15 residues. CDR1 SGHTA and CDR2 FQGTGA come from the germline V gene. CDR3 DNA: TGTGCCAGCAGCCCCTCAGCGGGCCAGGACACTGAAGCTTTCTTT. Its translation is CASSPSAGQDTEAFF.

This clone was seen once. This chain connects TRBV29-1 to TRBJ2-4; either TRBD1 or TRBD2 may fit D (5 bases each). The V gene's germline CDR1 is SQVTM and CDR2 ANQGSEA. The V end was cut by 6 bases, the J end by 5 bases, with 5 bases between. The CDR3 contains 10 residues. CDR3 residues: CSVGENIQYF. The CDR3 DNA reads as TGCAGCGTGGGGGAAAACATTCAGTACTTC.

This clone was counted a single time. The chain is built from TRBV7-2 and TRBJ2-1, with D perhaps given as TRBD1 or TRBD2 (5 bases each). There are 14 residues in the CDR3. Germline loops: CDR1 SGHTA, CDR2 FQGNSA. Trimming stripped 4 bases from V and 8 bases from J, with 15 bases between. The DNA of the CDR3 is TGTGCCAGCAGCTCAACCGGGGCCCAGGATGAGCAGTTCTTC. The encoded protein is CASSSTGAQDEQFF.

The CDR3 protein is CASSLEGSLNYGYTF. The CDR3 coding sequence is TGTGCCAGCAGCTTGGAGGGCAGCCTAAACTATGGCTACACCTTC. The chain carries TRBV5-8 and TRBJ1-2; D gene unclear. CDR3 length equals 15 residues. Trimming pared 0 bases from V and 2 bases from J, leaving 11 bases between. Germline values: CDR1 SGHTS, CDR2 YDEGEE.

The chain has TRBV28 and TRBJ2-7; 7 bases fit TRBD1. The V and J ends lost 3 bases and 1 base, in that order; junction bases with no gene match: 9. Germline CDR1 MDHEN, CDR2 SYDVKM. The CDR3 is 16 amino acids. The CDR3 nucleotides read TGTGCCAGCAGTTTCCTCCGGGACAGTCCATCCTACGAGCAGTACTTC. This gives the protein CASSFLRDSPSYEQYF. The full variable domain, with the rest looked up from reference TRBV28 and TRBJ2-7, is DVKVTQSSRYLVKRTGEKVFLECVQDMDHENMFWYRQDPGLGLRLIYFSYDVKMKEKGDIPEGYSVSREKKERFSLILESASTNQTSMYLCASSFLRDSPSYEQYFGPGTRLTVT.

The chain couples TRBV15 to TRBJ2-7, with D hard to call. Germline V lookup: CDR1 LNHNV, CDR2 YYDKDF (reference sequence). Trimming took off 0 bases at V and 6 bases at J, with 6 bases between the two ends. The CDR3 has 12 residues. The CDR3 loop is CATSRDLAEQYF. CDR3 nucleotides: TGTGCCACCAGCAGAGATCTGGCCGAGCAGTACTTC.

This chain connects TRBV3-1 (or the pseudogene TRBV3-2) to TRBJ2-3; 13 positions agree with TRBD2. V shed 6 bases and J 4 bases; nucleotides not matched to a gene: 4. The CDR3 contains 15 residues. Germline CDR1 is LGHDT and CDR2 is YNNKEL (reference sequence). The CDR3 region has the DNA TGTGCCAGCAGGCTACTAGCGGGGGGGCCAGATACGCAGTATTTT. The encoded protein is CASRLLAGGPDTQYF.

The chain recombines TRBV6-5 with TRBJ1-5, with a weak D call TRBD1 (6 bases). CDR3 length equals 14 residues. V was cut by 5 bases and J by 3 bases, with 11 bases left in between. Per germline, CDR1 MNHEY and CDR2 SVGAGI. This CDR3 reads CASSPRDINQPQHF. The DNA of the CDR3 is TGTGCCAGCAGTCCCCGGGACATCAATCAGCCCCAGCATTTT.

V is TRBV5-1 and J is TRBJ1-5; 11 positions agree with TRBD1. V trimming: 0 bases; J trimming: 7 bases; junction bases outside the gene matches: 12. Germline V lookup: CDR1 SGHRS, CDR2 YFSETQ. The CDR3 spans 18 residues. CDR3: CASSLAPGTGGVRQPQHF. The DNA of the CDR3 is TGCGCCAGCAGCTTGGCGCCCGGGACAGGGGGGGTTCGGCAGCCCCAGCATTTT.

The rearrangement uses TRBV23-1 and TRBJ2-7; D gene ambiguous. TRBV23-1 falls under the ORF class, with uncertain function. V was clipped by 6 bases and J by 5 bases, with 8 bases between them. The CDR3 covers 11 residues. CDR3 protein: CASSPRDEQYF. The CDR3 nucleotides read TGCGCCAGCAGCCCCCGGGACGAGCAGTACTTC.

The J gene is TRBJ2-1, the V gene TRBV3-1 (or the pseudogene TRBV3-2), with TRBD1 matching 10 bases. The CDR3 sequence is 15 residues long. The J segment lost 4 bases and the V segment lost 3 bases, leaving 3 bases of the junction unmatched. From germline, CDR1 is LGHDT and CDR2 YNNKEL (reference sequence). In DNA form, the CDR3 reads TGTGCCAGCAGCCAGGGACAGGGGAATTACAATGAGCAGTTCTTC. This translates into CASSQGQGNYNEQFF.

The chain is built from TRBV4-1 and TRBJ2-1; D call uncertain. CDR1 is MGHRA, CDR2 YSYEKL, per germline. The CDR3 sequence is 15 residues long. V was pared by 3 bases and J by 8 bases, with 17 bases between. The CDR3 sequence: CASSHPQISRYEQFF. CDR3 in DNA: TGCGCCAGCAGCCATCCCCAGATTAGTAGGTATGAGCAGTTCTTC.

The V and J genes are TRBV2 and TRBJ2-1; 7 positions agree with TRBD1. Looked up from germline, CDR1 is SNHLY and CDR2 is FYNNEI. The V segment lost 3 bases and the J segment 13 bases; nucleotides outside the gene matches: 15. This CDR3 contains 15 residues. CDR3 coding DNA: TGTGCCAGCAGTGACGGGACAGCAATGATCCCACCCCAGTTCTTC. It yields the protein CASSDGTAMIPPQFF.